The sequence of this T cell receptor beta chain was determined in a study of cytomegalovirus exposure and HLA in healthy donors. Findings and limits, study-wide: The majority of CMV-associated TCR beta chains were reported as apparently HLA-restricted in a later analysis.

The CDR3 sequence is 17 residues long. The germline V gene has CDR1 PRHDT and CDR2 FYEKMQ (reference sequence). Trimming took off 4 bases at V and 2 bases at J, with 19 bases between the two ends. A word on this clone: Its antigen is currently unknown.

The study sampled nominally healthy donors, though unrecorded immune exposures were likely. Vbeta (60) and Jbeta (13) primers were used in the PCR. The data were produced by immunoSEQ multiplex PCR, yet TCRdb's version contains in-frame clones alone and is incomplete. In total, the table holds around 97,000 clones. The TCR comes from a man in his forties or fifties in good health and CMV-seronegative. Sequencing was performed on PBMCs. V is TRBV13 and J is TRBJ2-3; D possibly corresponds to TRBD1 (6 bases). The CDR3 is CASSSITGYPNTDTQYF. CDR3 in DNA: TGTGCCAGCAGCTCAATCACAGGGTACCCAAACACAGATACGCAGTATTTT. Full variable domain (missing parts from reference TRBV13 and TRBJ2-3): AAGVIQSPRHLIKEKRETATLKCYPIPRHDTVYWYQQGPGQDPQFLISFYEKMQSDKGSIPDRFSAQQFSDYHSELNMSSLELGDSALYFCASSSITGYPNTDTQYFGPGTRLTVL.